The text below deals with one T cell receptor (beta chain). Its antigen is not identified. The sample comes from a study of CD8 T cells in Susac syndrome. The study's findings and limits: The study admitted that it had a relatively small number of individuals in its TCR sequencing and HLA analysis.

Germline-derived CDR1 and CDR2 are SGHTA and FQGTGA. There are 14 residues in the CDR3. V dropped 2 bases and J dropped 12; count of bases not matched to a gene: 11. The study sequenced TCR beta in blood CD8+ and CD4+ T cells. Controls matched for age and sex were healthy donors. It was negative isolation that provided the CD8+ and CD4+ T cells, whereas TEMRA cells were enriched by FACS. Random hexamers were used to reverse transcribe the RNA input (about 0.5 to 1 ug). TCRdb called the immunoSEQ multiplex PCR reads again in MiXCR, with one record for every CDR3 protein. The table has about 200,000 distinct CDR3 sequences, approximately 95% seen once.

This sequence was found in a human donor in good health. V gene TRBV7-3 combines with J gene TRBJ1-1, with TRBD1 matching over 8 bases. What was sequenced was CD4+ T cells from PBMCs. The CDR3 DNA is TGTGCCAGCAGCTTACATCATGGGACAGGTTCACCTTTCTTT. Amino acid sequence: CASSLHHGTGSPFF. Full variable domain (missing parts from reference TRBV7-3 and TRBJ1-1): GAGVSQTPSNKVTEKGKYVELRCDPISGHTALYWYRQSLGQGPEFLIYFQGTGAADDSGLPNDRFFAVRPEGSVSTLKIQRTERGDSAVYLCASSLHHGTGSPFFGQGTRLTVV.